Below, 20 T cell receptor beta chains from the same sample are listed, as sequenced in a study of blood T cell repertoires in COVID-19. Sequenced by immunoSEQ multiplex PCR; TCRdb stores in-frame clones only, minus some. The sample yields approximately 53,000 clones, 78% seen once. Sequenced material: PBMCs or T cells enriched from blood (not recorded which). The source is a woman between 50 and 59 years old with acute COVID-19.

This chain links TRBV9 with TRBJ2-3; 10 bases are shared with TRBD2. V shed 5 bases and J 1 base; nucleotides not matched to a gene: 1. This CDR3 is 14 amino acids long. Germline V gene data show CDR1 as SGDLS and CDR2 as YYNGEE. The CDR3 region has the DNA TGTGCCAGCAGTCTAGCGGGGGGCACAGATACGCAGTATTTT. Protein: CASSLAGGTDTQYF.

This clone was seen more than once but under ten times. The chain uses TRBV11-1 and TRBJ1-1, with no clear D. The CDR3 runs to 13 residues. Germline V CDR1 and CDR2: SGHAT, FQDESV (reference sequence). Trimming removed 5 bases from V and 1 base from J, with 8 bases in between. The CDR3: CASSLGPNTEAFF. Here the CDR3 DNA reads TGTGCCAGCAGCCTAGGGCCGAACACTGAAGCTTTCTTT.

The V call is TRBV30, the J call TRBJ1-2, with D hard to call. The CDR3 runs to 10 residues. CDR1 is GTSNPN, CDR2 SVGIG, per germline (reference sequence). The V gene lost 3 bases and the J gene lost 5 bases, with 4 bases spanning the gap. In DNA form, the CDR3 reads TGTGCCTGGAGCGGTTATGGCTACACCTTC. Protein product: CAWSGYGYTF.

This chain joins TRBV11-3 and TRBJ2-3, with 7 bases aligning to TRBD1. Germline V CDR1 and CDR2: SGHNT, YENEEA. The CDR3 runs to 15 residues. Losses at the gene ends were 5 bases for V and 4 bases for J; bases not matched to a gene: 9. CDR3 DNA sequence: TGTGCCAGCAGCCCCCGACAGGGAGCCCCAGATACGCAGTATTTT. Its translation: CASSPRQGAPDTQYF.

The V and J genes are TRBV6-5 and TRBJ1-2; 7 positions agree with TRBD1. From germline, CDR1 is MNHEY and CDR2 SVGAGI. With 4 bases clipped from V and 7 bases from J, the junction kept 9 bases outside the gene matches. There are 14 residues in the CDR3. The CDR3 sequence is CASSSSTGTFGYTF. CDR3 nucleotides: TGTGCCAGCAGTTCCTCGACAGGGACCTTTGGCTACACCTTC.

This clone has just one count. The chain recombines TRBV4-1 with TRBJ1-4; 7 positions match TRBD1. Germline trimming cut 1 base from V and 10 bases from J; bases unmatched to any gene: 6. The CDR3 extends over 14 amino acids. Germline CDR1 MGHRA, CDR2 YSYEKL. The CDR3, as DNA: TGCGCCAGCAGCCAAGGACAGGGACCTGGAAAACTGTTTTTT. Translated: CASSQGQGPGKLFF.

The chain couples TRBV2 to TRBJ2-7; 7 nucleotides match TRBD1. Germline trimming cut 9 bases from V and 1 base from J; bases unmatched to any gene: 9. The CDR3 has 14 amino acids. Germline V CDR1 and CDR2: SNHLY, FYNNEI. The CDR3 sequence: CASEDRSRSYEQYF. The CDR3 DNA reads TGTGCCAGTGAGGACAGGTCAAGGTCCTACGAGCAGTACTTC.

Written as DNA, the CDR3 is TGTGCCAGCAGTGAAGGGGGAACAGGGGCGCGGGGCTACACCTTC. Its translation: CASSEGGTGARGYTF. The V gene is TRBV6-1, the J gene TRBJ1-2; 7 bases line up with TRBD1. The CDR3 sequence is 15 residues long. The V gene's germline CDR1 is MNHNS and CDR2 SASEGT. V lost 1 base, J lost 8 bases, and 10 bases stayed unmatched.

This clone was recorded at least ten times. The chain recombines TRBV19 with TRBJ2-7, with 9 bases aligning to TRBD1. The CDR3 totals 16 residues. Germline V gene data show CDR1 as LNHDA and CDR2 as SQIVND (reference sequence). Trimming removed 3 bases from V and 9 bases from J; junction bases left unmatched: 15. CDR3 sequence: CASSISSTGGIGGQYF. The CDR3 DNA is TGTGCCAGTAGTATTTCGTCAACAGGGGGCATTGGAGGGCAGTACTTC.

The sample holds a few counts of this clone. J is TRBJ1-3 and V is TRBV3-1 (or the pseudogene TRBV3-2), with D hard to call. The germline V gene has CDR1 LGHDT and CDR2 YNNKEL (reference sequence). V was pared by 0 bases and J by 4 bases, with 10 bases between. The CDR3 is made up of 15 amino acids. In DNA form, the CDR3 reads TGTGCCAGCAGCCAAGATTCAGTTCCCGGAAACACCATATATTTT. Its translation: CASSQDSVPGNTIYF.

The chain has TRBV12-5 and TRBJ2-7; the match to TRBD2 covers 13 bases. This CDR3 has 14 residues. Germline V gene sequence: CDR1 LGHNT, CDR2 FRNRAP. After removal of 5 bases from V and 4 bases from J, the junction contained 2 bases not matched to a gene. The CDR3 spells CASGPGLAGYEQYF. Written as DNA, the CDR3 is TGTGCTAGTGGTCCGGGACTAGCGGGGTACGAGCAGTACTTC.

The chain has TRBV6-2 or TRBV6-3 and TRBJ1-6; D ambiguous. Germline-derived CDR1 and CDR2 are MNHEY and SVGEGT. The V end was cut by 2 bases, the J end by 7 bases, with 6 bases between. The CDR3 contains 13 residues. The CDR3 spells CASSYGFNSPLHF. For the CDR3, the DNA is TGTGCCAGCAGTTACGGCTTCAATTCACCCCTCCACTTT.

The V and J genes are TRBV5-1 and TRBJ2-5; TRBD1 is a possible D gene (8 bases). CDR1 and CDR2 (germline): SGHRS, YFSETQ. The CDR3 sequence is 16 residues long. Trimming shortened V by 4 bases and J by 4 bases, and 20 bases separated the two germline ends. Written as DNA, the CDR3 is TGCGCCAGCAGCACCAAGGGGAACAGGGGGGGAGAGACCCAGTACTTC. The encoded protein is CASSTKGNRGGETQYF.

The chain joins TRBV30 to TRBJ1-2; maybe TRBD1 (5 bases). CDR1 GTSNPN and CDR2 SVGIG come from the germline V gene (reference sequence). V lost 0 bases and J 1 base, leaving 12 bases between the germline ends. The CDR3 loop spans 15 amino acids. The chain's CDR3 is CAWSVGGGLNYGYTF. Here the CDR3 DNA reads TGTGCCTGGAGTGTTGGGGGGGGACTTAACTATGGCTACACCTTC.

This sequence joins TRBV5-5 and TRBJ2-7; D is unresolved. CDR1 and CDR2 from the germline V gene are SGHKS and YYEKEE (reference sequence). V was cut by 2 bases and J by 2 bases, with 8 bases left in between. The CDR3 sequence is 13 residues long. The CDR3 sequence is CASSFSSTYEQYF. The DNA for the CDR3 is TGTGCCAGCAGCTTTTCCAGTACCTACGAGCAGTACTTC.

CDR3 region: CASSETTGEVGELFF. CDR3 DNA: TGTGCCAGCAGTGAAACTACAGGGGAAGTCGGGGAGCTGTTTTTT. The rearrangement uses TRBV6-1 and TRBJ2-2, with TRBD1 identical over 7 bases. J gave up 7 bases and V 2 bases, and 7 bases lay outside the gene matches. The CDR3 is 15 amino acids. Germline CDR1 and CDR2: MNHNS and SASEGT.

This clone was seen a handful of times. The chain couples TRBV5-1 to TRBJ2-1, with D possibly matching TRBD2 (5 bases). V was pared by 1 base and J by 0 bases, with 11 bases between. Germline V gene lookup returns CDR1 SGHRS and CDR2 YFSETQ. This CDR3 spans 16 amino acids. The CDR3 reads CASSLLPGSSYNEQFF. CDR3 nucleotide sequence: TGCGCCAGCAGCTTGTTACCGGGGAGCTCCTACAATGAGCAGTTCTTC.

This chain uses TRBV9 with TRBJ2-2; D ambiguous. The V end lost 0 bases, the J end lost 5 bases, and 11 bases lay between the germline ends. Germline assignment: CDR1 SGDLS and CDR2 YYNGEE. This CDR3 comprises 15 residues. The CDR3 nucleotides read TGTGCCAGCAGCGTAGGGGCGAGCCGTACCGGGGAGCTGTTTTTT. Residues: CASSVGASRTGELFF.

The rearrangement links TRBV28 to TRBJ1-1; D is undetermined. The CDR3 is made up of 14 amino acids. CDR1 and CDR2 (germline): MDHEN, SYDVKM. V lost 5 bases and J lost 4, with 14 bases in between. The CDR3, as DNA: TGTGCCAGCAGTGGCGGGCCTATTGGCACTGAAGCTTTCTTT. It specifies CASSGGPIGTEAFF.

The V gene is TRBV6-6, the J gene TRBJ2-5, with 9 positions matching TRBD2. The CDR3 loop spans 18 amino acids. The trim removed 5 bases at V and 4 bases at J, leaving 17 bases unmatched. Germline V gene data show CDR1 as MNHNY and CDR2 as SVGAGI (reference sequence). The CDR3 region is CASSPLAGSRLGGETQYF. In DNA form, the CDR3 reads TGTGCCAGCAGTCCTCTAGCGGGGAGCCGCCTCGGGGGAGAGACCCAGTACTTC.